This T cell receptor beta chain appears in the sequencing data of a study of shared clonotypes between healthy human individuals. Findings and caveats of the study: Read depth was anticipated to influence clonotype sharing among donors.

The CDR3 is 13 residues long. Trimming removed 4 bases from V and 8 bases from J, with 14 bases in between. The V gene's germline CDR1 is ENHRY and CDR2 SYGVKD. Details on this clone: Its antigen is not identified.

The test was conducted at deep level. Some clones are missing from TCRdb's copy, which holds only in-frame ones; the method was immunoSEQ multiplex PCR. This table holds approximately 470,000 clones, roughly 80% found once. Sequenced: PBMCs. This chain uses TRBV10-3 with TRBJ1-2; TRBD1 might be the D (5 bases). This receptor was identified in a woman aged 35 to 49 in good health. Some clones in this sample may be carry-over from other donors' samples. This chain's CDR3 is CAISAPQGRGYTF. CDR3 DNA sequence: TGTGCCATCAGTGCACCCCAGGGACGAGGCTACACCTTC.